This paragraph reports one T cell receptor beta chain. Its specific antigen is unknown. No much larger clone exists at a distance of one base, and base qualities are not known. TCR CDR3 regions were amplified from genomic DNA by multiplex PCR using the deep immunoSEQ assay. For each cell subset, the extracted genomic DNA was distributed evenly across all wells of several immunoSEQ 96-well plates, and each plate served as one replicate. For sorted subsets, 200 to 250 ng of genomic DNA, equivalent to 25,000 to 30,000 T cell genomes, went into each replicate PCR. Purified libraries were quantified with a Qubit 3.0 fluorometer, sized on a Bioanalyzer 2100, and re-quantified with the KAPA Library Quantification kit. Every immunoSEQ 96-well plate was sequenced on a dedicated single-read 150-cycle Illumina NextSeq 550 flow cell. As for how the authors treated the data: The immunoSEQ output contained only junctional sequences without quality scores, so filtering could not match that applied to full-length reads. Sequences were annotated with PyIR, a Python wrapper for IgBLAST v1.9, and V/J genes and CDR3 were assigned using IMGT germline references. Reads were removed for weak V/J assignments (E-value above 1e-6), missing CDR3, stop codons, out-of-frame junctions, or ambiguous translated residues. V3J clonotypes were defined by identical inferred V gene, J gene, and CDR3 amino acid sequence. To compute the percentage overlap between repertoires, the number of shared unique clonotypes was divided by the size of the smaller repertoire. Repertoire richness was assessed with RTK rarefaction, the Chao1 estimator, and Recon v2.1 estimates of unobserved clonotypes. Generation probabilities for all TCRbeta clonotypes obtained by the gDNA method from a handful of donors were computed using OLGA. In its TCRdb copy, this immuneACCESS table keeps in-frame sequences only and misses some clones. Where compared with another copy, unresolved V genes explain less than half of these, and the others have no known cause. V and J calls and clone size are copied from that table; D and trimming were computed from the DNA. The sample includes about 2 million clones, with 85% to 95% observed a single time. Roughly 1.1% of the sample is in the top ten clones.

The sample is drawn from a study of shared clonotypes between healthy human individuals (dated by TCRdb to between 2020 and 2021). As for the study more broadly: Three men and a couple of women, aged 18 to 49 years, made up the cohort. For each donor, CD4 naive and CD4 memory were each given three plates, CD8 naive was given two plates, and CD8 memory was given one plate. The study deeply sequenced blood TCR repertoires of about five healthy adults to estimate repertoire size and the extent of clonotype sharing between individuals. To increase sequencing depth and limit assay-specific biases, TCR repertoire library preparation and sequencing were carried out by different laboratories using diverse techniques. Each donor's leukapheresis produced roughly between roughly 0.85 and 10 billion PBMCs. Study-wide findings and limitations: Sampling was restricted to blood, and TCR repertoires in tissues likely differ from the TCR repertoires found in blood. Pairwise subsampling led to the expectation that sequencing depth would affect the degree of clonotype sharing among donors. Because the study included a small number of donors, the genetic and exposure-history diversity represented was limited. Across a few donors, 5% to 6% of naive CD4, approximately 3.5% of naive CD8, 2.3% of memory CD4, and approximately 0.42% of memory CD8 clonotypes were shared. Naive subsets generally had larger estimated clonotype richness than memory subsets did. Rarefaction of sorted-subset datasets indicated incomplete sequencing despite the large sequencing depth. Clonotypes shared by all four sorted-subset donors showed higher generation probabilities than non-shared clonotypes.

CD8 naive samples consisted of CD45RO-negative cells that were positively selected for CCR7, yielding a CD45RA+CCR7+ population without TemRA cells. The donors were healthy, HIV-negative adults who had no recently reported acute infections or vaccinations. Every donor was a Caucasian adult living in Nashville, Tennessee, USA. After blood collection by leukapheresis, PBMCs were isolated using Ficoll-Histopaque density gradient centrifugation and then cryopreserved in the vapor phase of liquid nitrogen. Analytical flow cytometry was used to check the purity and quantity of each magnetically sorted T cell population. From each sorted fraction, genomic DNA was isolated and quantified by UV absorbance on a Nanodrop 2000c. The trim is 2 bases for V and 6 bases for J, with a gap of 16 bases between the germline ends. As encoded in the germline V gene, CDR1 is SQVTM while CDR2 is ANQGSEA. From the cysteine through the phenylalanine, the CDR3 covers 14 amino acids. Only CDR3 DNA remains: 42 bases, in frame from the first base.

The chain is encoded by TRBV29-1 joined to TRBJ1-2, with TRBD1 as a weak D call on 6 bases. The clonotype originates from a man younger than 35 in good health. Sample: naive CD8+ T cells sorted from blood. The cell subset or site label, as the study defines it: CD45RA+CCR7+. In nucleotides, the sequence is TGCAGCGTTGAAAGGGCAGGGGAAGCCGATGGCTACACCTTC. Its protein is CSVERAGEADGYTF.